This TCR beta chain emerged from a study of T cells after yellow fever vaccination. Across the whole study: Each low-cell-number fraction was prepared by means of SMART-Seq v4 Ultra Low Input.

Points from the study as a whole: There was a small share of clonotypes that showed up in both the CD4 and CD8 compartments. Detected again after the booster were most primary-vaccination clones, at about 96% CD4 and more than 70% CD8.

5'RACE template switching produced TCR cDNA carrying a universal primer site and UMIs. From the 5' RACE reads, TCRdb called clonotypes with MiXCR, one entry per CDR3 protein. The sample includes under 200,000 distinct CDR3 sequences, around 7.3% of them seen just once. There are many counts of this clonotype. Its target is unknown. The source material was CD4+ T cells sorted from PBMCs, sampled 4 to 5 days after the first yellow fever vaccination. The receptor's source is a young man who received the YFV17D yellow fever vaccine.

CDR3 DNA sequence: TGTGCCAGCAGCCCGGTCAGCTGGGGCACAGATACGCAGTATTTT. Translating it yields CASSPVSWGTDTQYF. V and J are TRBV28 and TRBJ2-3; D remains unclear. This CDR3 contains 15 residues. CDR1 is MDHEN and CDR2 is SYDVKM in the germline V gene. Trimming cost V 6 bases and J 1 base, with 14 bases left between them.